This note documents a single TCR beta chain sequence. Its antigen is as yet unknown. The V segment lost 3 bases and the J segment 3 bases; nucleotides outside the gene matches: 4. Germline CDR1 DFQATT, CDR2 SNEGSKA (reference sequence). The CDR3 loop spans 15 amino acids. Only in-frame clones appear in the TCRdb table, and some are missing; sequencing was by immunoSEQ multiplex PCR. In the table there are approximately 130,000 clones, around nine tenths of which are singletons. This sample stems from a study of T cell responses to AZD1222 COVID-19 vaccine. Findings of the study overall: Along spike, vaccine-associated CD4 TCRs were found throughout, with dominance at 160-218 and 743-854.

The sequence came from an adult in good health. V is TRBV20-1 and J is TRBJ2-3; 12 bases align to TRBD2. Material: peripheral blood, obtained on day 0 of MenACWY control vaccination. As DNA, the CDR3 is TGCAGTGCTAGTAAGGGACTAGCGGGTACAGATACGCAGTATTTT. It translates to CSASKGLAGTDTQYF.